This TCR beta chain is from a study of technical replicates of blood from several donors. Method: immunoSEQ multiplex PCR; TCRdb's copy keeps in-frame clones and lacks some. The table has some 76,000 clones, 90% to 95% seen once; the top ten hold 0.3% to 0.45%. Germline trimming cut 8 bases from V and 6 bases from J; bases unmatched to any gene: 7. The CDR3 loop spans 13 amino acids. From germline, CDR1 is KGHSH and CDR2 LQKENI. V gene TRBV18 combines with J gene TRBJ1-1, with TRBD1 identical over 9 bases. The sequenced material came from T cells isolated from PBMCs. The clonotype comes from a human donor in good health. In DNA form, the CDR3 reads TGTGCCAGCCGCGGACAGGGGAGGGCTGAAGCTTTCTTT. Its protein product is CASRGQGRAEAFF.